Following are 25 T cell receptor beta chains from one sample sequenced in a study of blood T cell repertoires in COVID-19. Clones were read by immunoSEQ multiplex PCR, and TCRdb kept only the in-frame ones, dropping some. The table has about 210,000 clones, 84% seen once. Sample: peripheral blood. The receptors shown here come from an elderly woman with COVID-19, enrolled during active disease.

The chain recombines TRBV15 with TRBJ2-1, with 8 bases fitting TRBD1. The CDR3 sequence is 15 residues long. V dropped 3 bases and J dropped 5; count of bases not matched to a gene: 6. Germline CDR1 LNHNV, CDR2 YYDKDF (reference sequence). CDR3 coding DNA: TGTGCCACCAGCAGGGACAGGGCAAGGAACAATGAGCAGTTCTTC. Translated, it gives CATSRDRARNNEQFF. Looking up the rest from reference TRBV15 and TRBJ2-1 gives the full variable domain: DAMVIQNPRYQVTQFGKPVTLSCSQTLNHNVMYWYQQKSSQAPKLLFHYYDKDFNNEADTPDNFQSRRPNTSFCFLDIRSPGLGDTAMYLCATSRDRARNNEQFFGPGTRLTVL.

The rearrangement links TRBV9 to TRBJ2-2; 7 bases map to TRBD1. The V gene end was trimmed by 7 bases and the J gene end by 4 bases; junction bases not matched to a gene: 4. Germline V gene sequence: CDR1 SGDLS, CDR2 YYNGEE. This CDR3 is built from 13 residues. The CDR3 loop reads CASCSGGTGELFF. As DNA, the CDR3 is TGTGCCAGCTGCTCAGGGGGCACCGGGGAGCTGTTTTTT.

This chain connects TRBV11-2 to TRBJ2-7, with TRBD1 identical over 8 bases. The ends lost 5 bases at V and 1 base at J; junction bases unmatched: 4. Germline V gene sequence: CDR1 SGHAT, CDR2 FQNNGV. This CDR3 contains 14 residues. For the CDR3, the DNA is TGTGCCAGCAGCCTCTGGGACAGGTCCTACGAGCAGTACGTC. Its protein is CASSLWDRSYEQYV.

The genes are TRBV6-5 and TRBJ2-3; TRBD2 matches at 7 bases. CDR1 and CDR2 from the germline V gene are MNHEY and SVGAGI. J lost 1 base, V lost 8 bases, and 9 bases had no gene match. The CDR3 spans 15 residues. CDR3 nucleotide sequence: TGTGCCAGCGGGGTCGGGCTAGCGGGCACAGATACGCAGTATTTT. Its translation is CASGVGLAGTDTQYF.

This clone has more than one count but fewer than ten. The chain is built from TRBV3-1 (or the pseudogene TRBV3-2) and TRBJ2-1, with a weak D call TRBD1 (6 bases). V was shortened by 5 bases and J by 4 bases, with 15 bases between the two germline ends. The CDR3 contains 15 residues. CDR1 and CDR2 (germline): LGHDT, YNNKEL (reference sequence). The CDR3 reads CASSSTGKSYNEQFF. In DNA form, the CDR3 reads TGTGCCAGCAGCTCTACAGGGAAGTCGTACAATGAGCAGTTCTTC.

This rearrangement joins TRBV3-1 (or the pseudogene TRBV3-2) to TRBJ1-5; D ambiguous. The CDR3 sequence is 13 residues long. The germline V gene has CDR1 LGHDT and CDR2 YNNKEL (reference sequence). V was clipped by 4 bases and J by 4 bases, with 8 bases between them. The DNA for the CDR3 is TGTGCCAGCAGCCCCAACAGTAATCAGCCCCAGCATTTT. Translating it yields CASSPNSNQPQHF.

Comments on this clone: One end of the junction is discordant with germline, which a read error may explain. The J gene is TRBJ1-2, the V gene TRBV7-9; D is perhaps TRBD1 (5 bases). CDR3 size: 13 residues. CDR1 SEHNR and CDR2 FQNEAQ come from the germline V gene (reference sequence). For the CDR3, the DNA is TGTGCCAGCAGCTTCAGTGAGAAGGGGTCATCAGCCTTC. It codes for CASSFSEKGSSAF.

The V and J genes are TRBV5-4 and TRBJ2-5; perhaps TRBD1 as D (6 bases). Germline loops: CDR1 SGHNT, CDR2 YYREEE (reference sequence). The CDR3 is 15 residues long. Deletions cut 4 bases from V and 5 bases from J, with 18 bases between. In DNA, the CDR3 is TGTGCCAGCAGCGTCACGGGTCAGGGGATTGAGACCCAGTACTTC. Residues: CASSVTGQGIETQYF.

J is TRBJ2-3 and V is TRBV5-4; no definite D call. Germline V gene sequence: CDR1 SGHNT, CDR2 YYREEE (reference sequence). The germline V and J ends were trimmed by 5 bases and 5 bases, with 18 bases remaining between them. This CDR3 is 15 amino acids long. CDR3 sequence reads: CASSSEEPLRDTQYF. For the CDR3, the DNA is TGTGCCAGCAGTTCAGAGGAGCCCCTTAGAGATACGCAGTATTTT.

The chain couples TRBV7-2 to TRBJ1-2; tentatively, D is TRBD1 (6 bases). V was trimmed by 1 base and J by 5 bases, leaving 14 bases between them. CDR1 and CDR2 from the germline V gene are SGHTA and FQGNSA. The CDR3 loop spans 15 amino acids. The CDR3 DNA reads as TGTGCCAGCAGCTTAGACGCAGGGGCGCCTTATGGCTACACCTTC. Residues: CASSLDAGAPYGYTF.

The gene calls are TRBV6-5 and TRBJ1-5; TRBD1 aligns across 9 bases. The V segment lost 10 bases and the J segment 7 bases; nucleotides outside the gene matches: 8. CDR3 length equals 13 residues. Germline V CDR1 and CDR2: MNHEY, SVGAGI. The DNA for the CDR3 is TGTGCCACCAAAACAGGGGGCAGCCAGCCCCAGCATTTT. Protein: CATKTGGSQPQHF.

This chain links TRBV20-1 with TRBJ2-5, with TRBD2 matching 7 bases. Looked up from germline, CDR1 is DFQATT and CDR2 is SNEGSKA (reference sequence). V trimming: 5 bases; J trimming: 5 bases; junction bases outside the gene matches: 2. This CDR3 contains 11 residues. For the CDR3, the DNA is TGCAGTGCTGCGGGGGTGGAGACCCAGTACTTC. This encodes CSAAGVETQYF.

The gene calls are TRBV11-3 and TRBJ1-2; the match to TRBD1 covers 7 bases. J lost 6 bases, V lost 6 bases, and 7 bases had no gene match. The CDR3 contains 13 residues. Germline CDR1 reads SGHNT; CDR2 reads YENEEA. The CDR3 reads CASSRQGADGYTF. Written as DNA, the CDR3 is TGTGCCAGCAGTCGACAGGGAGCGGATGGCTACACCTTC.

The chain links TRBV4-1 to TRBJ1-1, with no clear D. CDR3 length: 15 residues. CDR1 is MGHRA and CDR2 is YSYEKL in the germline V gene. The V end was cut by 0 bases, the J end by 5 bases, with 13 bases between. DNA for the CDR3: TGCGCCAGCAGCCAAGAGGGGAGCTGGGCGACTGAAGCTTTCTTT. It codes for CASSQEGSWATEAFF.

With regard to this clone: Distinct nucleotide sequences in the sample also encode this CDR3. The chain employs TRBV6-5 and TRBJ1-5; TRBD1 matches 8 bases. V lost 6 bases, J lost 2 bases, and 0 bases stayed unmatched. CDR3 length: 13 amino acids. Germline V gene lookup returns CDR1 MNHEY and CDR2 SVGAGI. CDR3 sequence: CASRGQGNQPQHF. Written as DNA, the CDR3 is TGTGCCAGCAGGGGACAGGGCAATCAGCCCCAGCATTTT.

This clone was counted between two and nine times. The CDR3 coding sequence is TGTGCCAGCCGGGACAGCAGCACAGATACGCAGTATTTT. It is translated as CASRDSSTDTQYF. The chain uses TRBV24-1 and TRBJ2-3; 7 bases agree with TRBD1. This CDR3 contains 13 residues. The junction had 4 bases not matched to a gene; V was cut back by 11 bases and J by 0 bases. CDR1 is KGHDR, CDR2 SFDVKD, per germline.

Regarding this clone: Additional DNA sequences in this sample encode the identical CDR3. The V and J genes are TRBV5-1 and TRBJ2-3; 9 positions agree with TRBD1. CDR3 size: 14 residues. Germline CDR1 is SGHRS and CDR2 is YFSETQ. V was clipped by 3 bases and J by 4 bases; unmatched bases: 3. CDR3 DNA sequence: TGCGCCAGCAGCTCTGGACAGGGGCCAGATACGCAGTATTTT. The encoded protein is CASSSGQGPDTQYF.

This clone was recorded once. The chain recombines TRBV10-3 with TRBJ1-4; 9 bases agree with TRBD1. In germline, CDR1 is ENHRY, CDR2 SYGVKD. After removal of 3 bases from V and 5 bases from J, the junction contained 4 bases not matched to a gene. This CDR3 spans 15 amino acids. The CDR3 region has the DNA TGTGCCATCAGTGACGGGGGGACAGGGAATGAAAAACTGTTTTTT. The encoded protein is CAISDGGTGNEKLFF.

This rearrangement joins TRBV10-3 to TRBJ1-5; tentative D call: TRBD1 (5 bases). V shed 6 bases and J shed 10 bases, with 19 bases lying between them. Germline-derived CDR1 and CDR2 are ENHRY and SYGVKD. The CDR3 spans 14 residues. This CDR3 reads CAISQHHPRVPQHF. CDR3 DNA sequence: TGTGCCATCAGCCAACATCACCCCAGGGTACCCCAGCATTTT.

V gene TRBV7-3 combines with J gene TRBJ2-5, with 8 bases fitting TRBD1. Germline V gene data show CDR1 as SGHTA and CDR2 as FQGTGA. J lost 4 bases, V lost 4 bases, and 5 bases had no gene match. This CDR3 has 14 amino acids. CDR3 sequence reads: CASSSQGARETQYF. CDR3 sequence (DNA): TGTGCCAGCAGCTCGCAGGGGGCGCGAGAGACCCAGTACTTC. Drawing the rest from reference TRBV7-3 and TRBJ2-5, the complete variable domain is GAGVSQTPSNKVTEKGKYVELRCDPISGHTALYWYRQSLGQGPEFLIYFQGTGAADDSGLPNDRFFAVRPEGSVSTLKIQRTERGDSAVYLCASSSQGARETQYFGPGTRLLVL.

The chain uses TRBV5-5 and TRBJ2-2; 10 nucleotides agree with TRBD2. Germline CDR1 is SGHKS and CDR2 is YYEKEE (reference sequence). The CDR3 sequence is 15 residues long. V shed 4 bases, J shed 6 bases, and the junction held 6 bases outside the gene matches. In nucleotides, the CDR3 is TGTGCCAGCAGCCTTAGCGGGGGGTTCGCCGGGGAGCTGTTTTTT. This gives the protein CASSLSGGFAGELFF.

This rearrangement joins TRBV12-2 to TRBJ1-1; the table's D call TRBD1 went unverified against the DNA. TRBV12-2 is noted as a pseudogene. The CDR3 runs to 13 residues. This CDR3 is CASRFVSDTEAFF. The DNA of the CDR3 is TGTGCAAGTCGCTTCGTCTCAGACACTGAAGCTTTCTTT.

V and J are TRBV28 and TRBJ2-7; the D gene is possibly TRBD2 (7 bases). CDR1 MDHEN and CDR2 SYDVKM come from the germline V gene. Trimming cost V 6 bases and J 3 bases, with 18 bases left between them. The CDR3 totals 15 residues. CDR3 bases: TGTGCCAGCAGCCCTTTGGGAGGGGGGGGCTACGAGCAGTACTTC. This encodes CASSPLGGGGYEQYF.

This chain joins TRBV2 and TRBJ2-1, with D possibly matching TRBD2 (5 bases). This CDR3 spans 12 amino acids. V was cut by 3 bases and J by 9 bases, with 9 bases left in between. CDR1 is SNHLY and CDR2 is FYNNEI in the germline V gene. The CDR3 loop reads CASSESGVEQFF. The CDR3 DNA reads TGTGCCAGCAGTGAGTCCGGGGTTGAGCAGTTCTTC.

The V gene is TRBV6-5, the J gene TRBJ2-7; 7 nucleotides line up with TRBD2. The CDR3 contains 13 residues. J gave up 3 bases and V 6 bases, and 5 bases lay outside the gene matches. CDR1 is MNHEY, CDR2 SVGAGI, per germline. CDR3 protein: CASSLGRNYEQYF. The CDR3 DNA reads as TGTGCCAGCAGCCTCGGGAGGAACTACGAGCAGTACTTC.